The rows below give T cell receptor beta chains drawn from one sample of a study of graft-versus-host responses after intestinal transplantation. For these receptors, no antigen is known. Clones were read by immunoSEQ multiplex PCR, and TCRdb kept only the in-frame ones, dropping some. The data show approximately 100,000 clones, roughly 90% seen once. The sample consisted of unstimulated CD4+ T cells sorted from spleen or lymph node cells, taken before intestinal transplant. These receptors all stem from a human donor who received an intestinal transplant. The CDR3 runs from the conserved cysteine through the conserved F or W. The order of the fields is clone size, D gene, J gene, V gene, CDR3 DNA, CDR3 protein. The D gene is left open where the match is weak. Clone size appears in some rows only: once, few, many, or a class for an expanded clone.

abundance: -
d_gene: -
j_gene: TRBJ2-5
v_gene: TRBV5-6
CDR3nt: TGTGCCAGCAGCCTCCCGGGGGTGGAGACCCAGTACTTC
CDR3aa: CASSLPGVETQYF

abundance: -
d_gene: -
j_gene: TRBJ1-1
v_gene: TRBV18
CDR3nt: TGTGCCAGCTCACCAGAGTTGAACACTGAAGCTTTCTTT
CDR3aa: CASSPELNTEAFF

abundance: -
d_gene: -
j_gene: TRBJ1-6
v_gene: TRBV11-3
CDR3nt: TGTGCCAGCAGCTTGGACAGCAATTCACCCCTCCACTTT
CDR3aa: CASSLDSNSPLHF

abundance: -
d_gene: TRBD2
j_gene: TRBJ2-1
v_gene: TRBV11-2
CDR3nt: TGTGCCAGCAGCCCGACTCGGACTAGCTGGGAGCAGTTCTTC
CDR3aa: CASSPTRTSWEQFF

abundance: -
d_gene: TRBD1
j_gene: TRBJ2-2
v_gene: TRBV7-7
CDR3nt: TGTGCTAGCAGCCCCGGGACAGGGTTTCCCGGGGAGCTGTTTTTT
CDR3aa: CASSPGTGFPGELFF

abundance: -
d_gene: TRBD1
j_gene: TRBJ2-7
v_gene: TRBV7-6
CDR3nt: TGTGCCAGCAGCCGGGACAGAGACTACGAGCAGTACTTC
CDR3aa: CASSRDRDYEQYF

abundance: -
d_gene: TRBD1
j_gene: TRBJ1-6
v_gene: TRBV9
CDR3nt: TGTGCCAGCAGCGCAAAGGACAGGGGAATCGGTTCACCCCTCCACTTT
CDR3aa: CASSAKDRGIGSPLHF

abundance: -
d_gene: -
j_gene: TRBJ1-6
v_gene: TRBV6-6
CDR3nt: TGTGCCAGCAGTTACGGACAGATAAATTCACCCCTCCACTTT
CDR3aa: CASSYGQINSPLHF

abundance: -
d_gene: TRBD1
j_gene: TRBJ2-2
v_gene: TRBV19
CDR3nt: TGTGCCAGTAGGACAGGGGACGGCGGGGAGCTGTTTTTT
CDR3aa: CASRTGDGGELFF

abundance: -
d_gene: -
j_gene: TRBJ2-7
v_gene: TRBV9
CDR3nt: TGTGCCAGCAGCGTAGCTGGAGAGTCCTACGAGCAGTACTTC
CDR3aa: CASSVAGESYEQYF

abundance: -
d_gene: -
j_gene: TRBJ1-5
v_gene: TRBV7-4
CDR3nt: TGTGCCAGCAGCTTTTTCGGAGGTCAGCCCCAGCATTTT
CDR3aa: CASSFFGGQPQHF

abundance: -
d_gene: TRBD1
j_gene: TRBJ2-3
v_gene: TRBV18
CDR3nt: TGTGCCAGCTCACCACGGACAGGGGTGGCAGATACGCAGTATTTT
CDR3aa: CASSPRTGVADTQYF

abundance: -
d_gene: TRBD1
j_gene: TRBJ2-5
v_gene: TRBV7-9
CDR3nt: TGTGCCAGCAGCCTGGGACAGGGCCAAGAGACCCAGTACTTC
CDR3aa: CASSLGQGQETQYF

abundance: -
d_gene: -
j_gene: TRBJ1-2
v_gene: TRBV6-5
CDR3nt: TGTGCCAGCACCCGGGAGCTGCCCGGATATGGCTACACCTTC
CDR3aa: CASTRELPGYGYTF

abundance: -
d_gene: TRBD1
j_gene: TRBJ2-3
v_gene: TRBV27
CDR3nt: TGTGCCAGCAGCATCCGGACAGGCCCCACGCAGTATTTT
CDR3aa: CASSIRTGPTQYF

abundance: -
d_gene: -
j_gene: TRBJ2-7
v_gene: TRBV18
CDR3nt: TGTGCCAGCTCACCATTCAGGACAGCTCATTCCGACGCCGAGCAGTACTTC
CDR3aa: CASSPFRTAHSDAEQYF

abundance: -
d_gene: -
j_gene: TRBJ1-5
v_gene: TRBV5-4
CDR3nt: TGTGCCAGCAGCACTGGGGAGCCAGGGGGCAATCAGCCCCAGCATTTT
CDR3aa: CASSTGEPGGNQPQHF

abundance: -
d_gene: -
j_gene: TRBJ2-2
v_gene: TRBV11-2
CDR3nt: TGTGCCAGCAGCTTCGGGACACTGAACACCGGGGAGCTGTTTTTT
CDR3aa: CASSFGTLNTGELFF

abundance: -
d_gene: -
j_gene: TRBJ1-1
v_gene: TRBV25-1
CDR3nt: TGTGCCAGCATCAAGACCGGCCGGGGAAACACTGAAGCTTTCTTT
CDR3aa: CASIKTGRGNTEAFF

abundance: -
d_gene: -
j_gene: TRBJ1-4
v_gene: TRBV29-1
CDR3nt: TGCAGCGTTAAGGACAGTGCAACTAATGAAAAACTGTTTTTT
CDR3aa: CSVKDSATNEKLFF

abundance: -
d_gene: TRBD1
j_gene: TRBJ1-2
v_gene: TRBV5-1
CDR3nt: TGCGCCAGCAGCCCAGGGGGATCCAACTATGGCTACACCTTC
CDR3aa: CASSPGGSNYGYTF

abundance: -
d_gene: -
j_gene: TRBJ2-7
v_gene: TRBV29-1
CDR3nt: TGCAGCGCCATGGAACTATTTTCCCTCGAGCAGTACTTC
CDR3aa: CSAMELFSLEQYF

abundance: -
d_gene: -
j_gene: TRBJ1-6
v_gene: TRBV4-1
CDR3nt: TGCGCCAGCAGCCAAGATCCCACGGGACACAAAAATTCACCCCTCCACTTT
CDR3aa: CASSQDPTGHKNSPLHF

abundance: -
d_gene: -
j_gene: TRBJ1-5
v_gene: TRBV19
CDR3nt: TGTGCCAGTAGTATAGCAGGGAGCAATCAGCCCCAGCATTTT
CDR3aa: CASSIAGSNQPQHF

abundance: -
d_gene: TRBD2
j_gene: TRBJ2-3
v_gene: TRBV5-5
CDR3nt: TGTGCCAGCAGCTTGCCTAGCGGGGTGACAGATACGCAGTATTTT
CDR3aa: CASSLPSGVTDTQYF

abundance: -
d_gene: TRBD1
j_gene: TRBJ2-2
v_gene: TRBV5-1
CDR3nt: TGCGCCAGCAGCCCGGGACAGGGGTCCACCGGGGAGCTGTTTTTT
CDR3aa: CASSPGQGSTGELFF

abundance: -
d_gene: TRBD1
j_gene: TRBJ1-1
v_gene: TRBV5-1
CDR3nt: TGCGCCAGCAGCCAACAGCCCAAACAGGGGCTCACTGAAGCTTTCTTT
CDR3aa: CASSQQPKQGLTEAFF

abundance: -
d_gene: TRBD2
j_gene: TRBJ2-1
v_gene: TRBV5-1
CDR3nt: TGCGCCAGCAGCCCCCTGACTAGCGGGGGGGGCAATGAGCAGTTCTTC
CDR3aa: CASSPLTSGGGNEQFF

abundance: -
d_gene: -
j_gene: TRBJ1-1
v_gene: TRBV5-1
CDR3nt: TGCGCCAGCAGCTTTCAGTCGAACACTGAAGCTTTCTTT
CDR3aa: CASSFQSNTEAFF

abundance: -
d_gene: TRBD2
j_gene: TRBJ2-3
v_gene: TRBV10-2
CDR3nt: TGCGCCAGCAGTGAGTCGGGGGAGCGGGGGATCCACACAGATACGCAGTATTTT
CDR3aa: CASSESGERGIHTDTQYF

abundance: -
d_gene: TRBD2
j_gene: TRBJ2-3
v_gene: TRBV5-4
CDR3nt: TGTGCCAGCAGCTTAGGACTAGCGGGGCGGGGGACGCAGTATTTT
CDR3aa: CASSLGLAGRGTQYF

abundance: -
d_gene: TRBD1
j_gene: TRBJ1-5
v_gene: TRBV2
CDR3nt: TGTGCCAGCAGGCGACCGGGACAGGGCAATCAGCCCCAGCATTTT
CDR3aa: CASRRPGQGNQPQHF

abundance: -
d_gene: -
j_gene: TRBJ1-1
v_gene: TRBV7-7
CDR3nt: TGTGCTAGCAGTTTGACAGTCAACACTGAAGCTTTCTTT
CDR3aa: CASSLTVNTEAFF

abundance: -
d_gene: TRBD1
j_gene: TRBJ1-6
v_gene: TRBV11-2
CDR3nt: TGTGCCAGCAGCTCAGGACAGGGGCAATCACCCCTCCACTTT
CDR3aa: CASSSGQGQSPLHF

abundance: -
d_gene: TRBD1
j_gene: TRBJ1-4
v_gene: TRBV18
CDR3nt: TGTGCCAGCTCACCGAGCACTAACAGGGGCGGTGAAAAACTGTTTTTT
CDR3aa: CASSPSTNRGGEKLFF

abundance: -
d_gene: -
j_gene: TRBJ2-7
v_gene: TRBV29-1
CDR3nt: TGCAGCGTCGCGAGACAAAGCTACGAGCAGTACTTC
CDR3aa: CSVARQSYEQYF

abundance: -
d_gene: TRBD2
j_gene: TRBJ2-7
v_gene: TRBV6-5
CDR3nt: TGTGCCAGCAGTTACTTGGGGGGGACCTACGAGCAGTACTTC
CDR3aa: CASSYLGGTYEQYF

abundance: -
d_gene: -
j_gene: TRBJ1-6
v_gene: TRBV7-8
CDR3nt: TGTGCCAGCAGCTTATCAGGGGAAGATAATTCACCCCTCCACTTT
CDR3aa: CASSLSGEDNSPLHF

abundance: once
d_gene: -
j_gene: TRBJ2-2
v_gene: TRBV6-6
CDR3nt: TGTGCCAGCAGTTACTCGACCTACAGCACCGGGGAGCTGTTTTTT
CDR3aa: CASSYSTYSTGELFF

abundance: -
d_gene: -
j_gene: TRBJ1-3
v_gene: TRBV10-3
CDR3nt: TGTGCCATCAGTGGACAGGCTCAAGGAAACACCATATATTTT
CDR3aa: CAISGQAQGNTIYF

abundance: few
d_gene: TRBD1
j_gene: TRBJ1-1
v_gene: TRBV2
CDR3nt: TGTGCCAGCAGGGACAGGGGGAACACTGAAGCTTTCTTT
CDR3aa: CASRDRGNTEAFF

abundance: -
d_gene: -
j_gene: TRBJ1-1
v_gene: TRBV5-1
CDR3nt: TGCGCCAGCAGCTTCAGGGGTTTCGGCACTGAAGCTTTCTTT
CDR3aa: CASSFRGFGTEAFF

abundance: -
d_gene: -
j_gene: TRBJ2-3
v_gene: TRBV5-6
CDR3nt: TGTGCCAGCAGCCCCTTGCGGGATGGGCTGGCAGATACGCAGTATTTT
CDR3aa: CASSPLRDGLADTQYF

abundance: -
d_gene: -
j_gene: TRBJ1-4
v_gene: TRBV18
CDR3nt: TGTGCCAGCTCACCACCGGGAGCCACCAATGAAAAACTGTTTTTT
CDR3aa: CASSPPGATNEKLFF

abundance: few
d_gene: -
j_gene: TRBJ1-1
v_gene: TRBV5-1
CDR3nt: TGCGCCAGCAGCTTGGCTCAGGGGAACACTGAAGCTTTCTTT
CDR3aa: CASSLAQGNTEAFF

abundance: -
d_gene: TRBD1
j_gene: TRBJ1-6
v_gene: TRBV7-6
CDR3nt: TGTGCCAGCAGCCCAGGACAGGGAAATCATTCACCCCTCCACTTT
CDR3aa: CASSPGQGNHSPLHF

abundance: once
d_gene: -
j_gene: TRBJ1-1
v_gene: TRBV10-2
CDR3nt: TGCGCCAGCAGTGACGGGGAAAACACTGAAGCTTTCTTT
CDR3aa: CASSDGENTEAFF

abundance: -
d_gene: -
j_gene: TRBJ1-6
v_gene: TRBV18
CDR3nt: TGTGCCAGCTCACCACCGGGTTCCAGGGGTAGCTCCTATAATTCACCCCTCCACTTT
CDR3aa: CASSPPGSRGSSYNSPLHF

abundance: -
d_gene: -
j_gene: TRBJ1-1
v_gene: TRBV9
CDR3nt: TGTGCCAGCAGCGTAGCCCATAACACTGAAGCTTTCTTT
CDR3aa: CASSVAHNTEAFF

abundance: -
d_gene: TRBD2
j_gene: TRBJ2-3
v_gene: TRBV6-1
CDR3nt: TGTGCCAGCAGTGAAGCGGGAGGGTGGGCACGGACAGATACGCAGTATTTT
CDR3aa: CASSEAGGWARTDTQYF

abundance: -
d_gene: TRBD1
j_gene: TRBJ2-3
v_gene: TRBV5-4
CDR3nt: TGTGCCAGCAGCCGGGACAGTAGCACAGATACGCAGTATTTT
CDR3aa: CASSRDSSTDTQYF

abundance: -
d_gene: -
j_gene: TRBJ2-1
v_gene: TRBV6-5
CDR3nt: TGTGCCAGCAGTTACAAAGGCCAAGGGGCCTACAATGAGCAGTTCTTC
CDR3aa: CASSYKGQGAYNEQFF

abundance: -
d_gene: TRBD1
j_gene: TRBJ2-6
v_gene: TRBV4-1
CDR3nt: TGCGCCAGCAGCCAGGACAGGGGGCCACTTTCCGGGGCCAACGTCCTGACTTTC
CDR3aa: CASSQDRGPLSGANVLTF

abundance: few
d_gene: -
j_gene: TRBJ1-1
v_gene: TRBV29-1
CDR3nt: TGCAGCGCCCTGGGCTCTGAAGCTTTCTTT
CDR3aa: CSALGSEAFF

abundance: -
d_gene: -
j_gene: TRBJ2-3
v_gene: TRBV7-9
CDR3nt: TGTGCCAGCTCTGACACCTCTAGCACAGATACGCAGTATTTT
CDR3aa: CASSDTSSTDTQYF

abundance: -
d_gene: -
j_gene: TRBJ1-2
v_gene: TRBV7-2
CDR3nt: TGTGCCAGCAGCCGAGGGGTCGTACGGGGGGGCTACACCTTC
CDR3aa: CASSRGVVRGGYTF

abundance: once
d_gene: -
j_gene: TRBJ2-2
v_gene: TRBV10-3
CDR3nt: TGTGCCATCACCCCTGGGGCCTCGAACACCGGGGAGCTGTTTTTT
CDR3aa: CAITPGASNTGELFF

abundance: -
d_gene: -
j_gene: TRBJ2-7
v_gene: TRBV29-1
CDR3nt: TGCAGCGTTGTACCCGCGAGCTCCTACGAGCAGTACTTC
CDR3aa: CSVVPASSYEQYF

abundance: -
d_gene: -
j_gene: TRBJ1-2
v_gene: TRBV6-6
CDR3nt: TGTGCCAGCAGTCCTCCTCCAGGGGTTGGCTACACCTTC
CDR3aa: CASSPPPGVGYTF